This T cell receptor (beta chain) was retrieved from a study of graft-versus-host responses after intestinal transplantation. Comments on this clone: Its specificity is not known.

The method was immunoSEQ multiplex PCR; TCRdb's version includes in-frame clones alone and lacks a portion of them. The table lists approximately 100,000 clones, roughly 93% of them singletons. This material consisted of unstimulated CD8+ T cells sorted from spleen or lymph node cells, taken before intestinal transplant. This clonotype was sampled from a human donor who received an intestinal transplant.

The CDR3 sequence is CASSDLAGASYEQYF. CDR3 DNA sequence: TGTGCCAGCAGTGACCTAGCGGGGGCTTCCTACGAGCAGTACTTC. This chain uses TRBV6-4 with TRBJ2-7; 10 bases line up with TRBD2. J was trimmed by 1 base and V by 2 bases; bases with no gene match: 2. Germline values: CDR1 MRHNA, CDR2 SNTAGT. The CDR3 is 15 amino acids.